This T cell receptor beta chain came from a study of T cells after yellow fever vaccination. The table lists this clonotype with many counts. As yet, its antigen is unknown. TCRdb recomputed calls from the 5' RACE reads with MiXCR, one row per CDR3 protein. The data hold tens of thousands of distinct CDR3 sequences, with 6% to 8% observed a single time. V gave up 4 bases and J gave up 1 base, with 16 bases separating them. The CDR3 extends over 16 amino acids. CDR1 and CDR2 (germline): MNHEY, SVGEGT. Findings and caveats of the study: The bulk population could contribute abundant contaminating clonotypes to FACS-sorted repertoires. Once the booster was given, most primary-vaccination clones reappeared, at roughly 96% for CD4 and 88% for CD8.

This clonotype was sampled from a man aged 18 to 30 who received the YFV17D yellow fever vaccine. Specimen: CD8+ T cells sorted from PBMCs, collected around 16 days after the first yellow fever vaccination. The chain links TRBV6-2 or TRBV6-3 to TRBJ2-5; D is undetermined. The CDR3 here is CASSSPLDGIQETQYF. CDR3 nucleotides: TGTGCCAGCAGTTCCCCACTTGACGGAATCCAAGAGACCCAGTACTTC.